Below are 10 T cell receptor beta chains sequenced from a single sample in a study of Ad26.COV2.S vaccination and SARS-CoV-2 variants. Using immunoSEQ multiplex PCR, the repertoire was profiled, and TCRdb retains in-frame clones only, with some absent. The data contain approximately 410,000 clones, around 87% of them singletons. Treatment here: about 20 received Ad26.COV2.S at low or high dose, single or two shots; 5 received placebo; per-sample allocation not given. Sampling took place 63 days after the first vaccine or placebo injection. The specimen comprised peripheral blood, sampled in a trial of Ad26.COV2.S vaccine versus placebo. The receptors derive from a person aged 18-60 years who received the Ad26.COV2.S COVID-19 vaccine or a placebo.

The chain carries TRBV7-2 and TRBJ2-6; D may be TRBD2 (5 bases). Germline CDR1 SGHTA, CDR2 FQGNSA. The germline V and J ends were trimmed by 6 bases and 0 bases, with 15 bases remaining between them. The CDR3 is 17 residues long. The CDR3 region is CASSTRTGYSGANVLTF. CDR3 DNA sequence: TGTGCCAGCAGTACTCGGACTGGTTACTCTGGGGCCAACGTCCTGACTTTC.

This chain joins TRBV19 and TRBJ2-7; TRBD1 might be the D (5 bases). V lost 8 bases and J lost 5, with 13 bases in between. The CDR3 is 12 amino acids. CDR1 and CDR2 from the germline V gene are LNHDA and SQIVND (reference sequence). The CDR3 DNA is TGTGCCAGTGGCCGCGGCAGGGACGAGCAGTACTTC. The encoded protein is CASGRGRDEQYF.

This rearrangement joins TRBV30 to TRBJ2-3, with a weak D call TRBD1 (6 bases). CDR3 length: 13 residues. The V end was cut by 4 bases, the J end by 4 bases, with 12 bases between. Germline V gives CDR1 GTSNPN, CDR2 SVGIG (reference sequence). CDR3 DNA sequence: TGTGCCTGGAAAGTACAGGGCGCAGATACGCAGTATTTT. It yields the protein CAWKVQGADTQYF.

This clone has only one observation. The chain uses TRBV6-2 or TRBV6-3 and TRBJ2-1; D is possibly TRBD2 (6 bases). Germline V gene data show CDR1 as MNHEY and CDR2 as SVGEGT. The V and J ends lost 4 bases and 0 bases respectively, with 13 bases between them. This CDR3 contains 16 residues. The CDR3 DNA is TGTGCCAGCAGTTCGGGACTCCGAAGCTCCTACAATGAGCAGTTCTTC. Its translation: CASSSGLRSSYNEQFF.

CDR3 DNA: TGTGCCAGAAGCCCCAGGGGGCGGGATTCTAACTATGGCTACACCTTC. It is translated as CARSPRGRDSNYGYTF. The chain employs TRBV5-3 and TRBJ1-2; 8 bases agree with TRBD1. TRBV5-3 is placed among ORFs of uncertain function. Unmatched junction bases numbered 8, after V lost 4 bases and J lost 0 bases. CDR3 length: 16 amino acids.

The chain combines TRBV28 with TRBJ1-4, with D unclear. Trimming took 4 bases from V and 0 from J, leaving 12 bases between them. The germline CDR1 and CDR2 sequences are MDHEN and SYDVKM. The CDR3 contains 16 residues. This CDR3 is CASSSLFFTTNEKLFF. For the CDR3, the DNA is TGTGCCAGCAGTTCCCTCTTTTTTACAACTAATGAAAAACTGTTTTTT.

This clone was seen only a few times. The CDR3 DNA sequence: TGCGCCAGCAGCGTGGACAGGGACTCTGGAAACACCATATATTTT. This codes for CASSVDRDSGNTIYF. This chain uses TRBV5-1 with TRBJ1-3, with 8 bases fitting TRBD1. The CDR3 contains 15 residues. Trimming cost V 4 bases and J 0 bases; bases outside gene matches: 3. The germline CDR1 and CDR2 sequences are SGHRS and YFSETQ.

The J gene is TRBJ1-2, the V gene TRBV5-4; 7 bases are shared with TRBD1. The germline V gene has CDR1 SGHNT and CDR2 YYREEE (reference sequence). Trimming removed 4 bases from V and 3 bases from J; junction bases left unmatched: 9. This CDR3 has 15 amino acids. The CDR3 reads CASSQGQSEYYGYTF. The CDR3 bases are TGTGCCAGCAGCCAGGGACAGAGCGAATACTATGGCTACACCTTC.

This rearrangement joins TRBV5-4 to TRBJ2-5; TRBD2 matches 8 bases. Germline CDR1 is SGHNT and CDR2 is YYREEE (reference sequence). This CDR3 is 17 amino acids long. The V gene end was trimmed by 4 bases and the J gene end by 2 bases; junction bases not matched to a gene: 13. The CDR3 coding sequence is TGTGCCAGCAGCCCACTGTCGGGCGGGGGGCAACAAGAGACCCAGTACTTC. Protein sequence: CASSPLSGGGQQETQYF.

This chain links TRBV5-8 with TRBJ1-1, with 10 bases lining up with TRBD1. Germline CDR1 SGHTS, CDR2 YDEGEE. This CDR3 comprises 17 residues. V trimming: 2 bases; J trimming: 5 bases; junction bases outside the gene matches: 12. The CDR3 region has the DNA TGTGCCAGCAGCTTCGGGGGACAGGGGTTGATCCTAACTGAAGCTTTCTTT. It translates to CASSFGGQGLILTEAFF. Together with reference TRBV5-8 and TRBJ1-1, the CDR3 gives the full variable domain: EAGVTQSPTHLIKTRGQQATLRCSPISGHTSVYWYQQALGLGLQFLLWYDEGEERNRGNFPPRFSGRQFPNYSSELNVNALELEDSALYLCASSFGGQGLILTEAFFGQGTRLTVV.